This TCR beta chain was captured by sequencing in a study of T cells in Graves' hyperthyroidism and ophthalmopathy. RNA transcripts served as the template for amplifying TCR beta CDR3 regions. Using the HTBI primer set, a first-round RT-PCR was run on the TCR CDR3. In TCRdb, the multiplex PCR reads were re-called with MiXCR into one record per CDR3 protein. The sample has more than 350,000 distinct CDR3 sequences, approximately 14% seen once. Enrolled ophthalmopathy patients presented with a Clinical Activity Score of at least 3, a NOSPECS grade of at least 4, and disease duration under 3 months. On the basis of clinical symptoms, serum thyroxine and TRAb, thyroid ultrasound and orbital computed tomography, diagnoses were made. The sequenced material came from blood. The receptor comes from a woman aged 25 to 39 with Graves' ophthalmopathy.

CDR3 amino acids: CATSEKRGSTDTQYF. CDR3 in DNA: TGTGCCACCAGTGAAAAGCGGGGGAGCACAGATACGCAGTATTTT. The chain employs TRBV24-1 and TRBJ2-3, with 8 positions matching TRBD2. The V gene's germline CDR1 is KGHDR and CDR2 SFDVKD. The CDR3 runs to 15 residues. V gave up 4 bases and J gave up 0 bases; unmatched junction bases: 2.